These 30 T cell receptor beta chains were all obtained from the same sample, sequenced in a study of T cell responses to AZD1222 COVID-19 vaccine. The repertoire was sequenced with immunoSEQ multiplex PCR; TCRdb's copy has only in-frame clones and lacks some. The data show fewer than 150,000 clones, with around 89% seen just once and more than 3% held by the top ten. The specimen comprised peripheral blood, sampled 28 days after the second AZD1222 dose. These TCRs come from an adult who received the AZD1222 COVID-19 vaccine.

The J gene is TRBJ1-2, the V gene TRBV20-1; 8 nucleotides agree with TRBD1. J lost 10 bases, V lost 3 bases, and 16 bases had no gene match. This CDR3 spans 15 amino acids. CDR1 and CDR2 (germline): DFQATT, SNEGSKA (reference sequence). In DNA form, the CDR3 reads TGCAGTGCTAGTTCGGGTCAAACCCGGGACAGGCTCTACACCTTC. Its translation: CSASSGQTRDRLYTF.

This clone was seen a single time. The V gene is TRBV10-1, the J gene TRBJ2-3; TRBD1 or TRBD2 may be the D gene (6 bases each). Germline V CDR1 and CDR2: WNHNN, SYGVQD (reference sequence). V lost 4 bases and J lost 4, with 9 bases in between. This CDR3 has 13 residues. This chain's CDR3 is CASSGGGSDTQYF. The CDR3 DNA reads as TGCGCCAGCAGTGGAGGGGGGTCAGATACGCAGTATTTT.

The CDR3 coding sequence is TGTGCCAGCAGCTTAACAGGGGGAACTAATGAAAAACTGTTTTTT. Its protein is CASSLTGGTNEKLFF. This sequence joins TRBV7-9 and TRBJ1-4, with 8 bases lining up with TRBD1. Germline values: CDR1 SEHNR, CDR2 FQNEAQ (reference sequence). The ends lost 2 bases at V and 1 base at J; junction bases unmatched: 0. The CDR3 extends over 15 amino acids. Full variable domain (rest looked up from reference TRBV7-9 and TRBJ1-4): DTGVSQNPRHKITKRGQNVTFRCDPISEHNRLYWYRQTLGQGPEFLTYFQNEAQLEKSRLLSDRFSAERPKGSFSTLEIQRTEQGDSAMYLCASSLTGGTNEKLFFGSGTQLSVL.

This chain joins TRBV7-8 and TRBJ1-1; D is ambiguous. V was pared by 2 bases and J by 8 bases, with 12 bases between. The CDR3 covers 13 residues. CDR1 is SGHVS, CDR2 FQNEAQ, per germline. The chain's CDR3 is CASSLQVSIEAFF. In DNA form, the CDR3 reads TGTGCCAGCAGCTTACAGGTATCTATCGAAGCTTTCTTT.

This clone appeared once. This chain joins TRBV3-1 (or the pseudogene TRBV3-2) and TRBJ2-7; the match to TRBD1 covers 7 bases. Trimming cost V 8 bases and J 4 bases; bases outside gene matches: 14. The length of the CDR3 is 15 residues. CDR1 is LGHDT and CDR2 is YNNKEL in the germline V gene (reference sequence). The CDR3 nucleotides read TGTGCCAGCCTACAATTGACAGGGTCGGGGTACGAGCAGTACTTC. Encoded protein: CASLQLTGSGYEQYF.

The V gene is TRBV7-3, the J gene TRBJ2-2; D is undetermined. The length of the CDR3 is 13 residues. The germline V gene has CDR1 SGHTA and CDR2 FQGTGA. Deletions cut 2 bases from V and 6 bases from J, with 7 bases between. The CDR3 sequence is CASSLLGSGELFF. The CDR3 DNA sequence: TGTGCCAGCAGCTTATTGGGTTCCGGGGAGCTGTTTTTT.

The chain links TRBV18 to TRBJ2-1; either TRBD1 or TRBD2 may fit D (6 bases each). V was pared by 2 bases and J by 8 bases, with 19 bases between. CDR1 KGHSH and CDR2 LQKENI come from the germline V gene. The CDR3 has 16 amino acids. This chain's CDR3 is CASSPSNFLGGYEQFF. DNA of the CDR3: TGTGCCAGCTCACCATCCAATTTTTTAGGGGGGTATGAGCAGTTCTTC.

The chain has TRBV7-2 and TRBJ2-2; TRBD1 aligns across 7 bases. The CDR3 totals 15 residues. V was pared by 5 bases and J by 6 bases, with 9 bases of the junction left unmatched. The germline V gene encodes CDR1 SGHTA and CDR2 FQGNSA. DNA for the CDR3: TGTGCCAGCAGCAAGGATCAGGGGGTATCCGGGGAGCTGTTTTTT. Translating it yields CASSKDQGVSGELFF.

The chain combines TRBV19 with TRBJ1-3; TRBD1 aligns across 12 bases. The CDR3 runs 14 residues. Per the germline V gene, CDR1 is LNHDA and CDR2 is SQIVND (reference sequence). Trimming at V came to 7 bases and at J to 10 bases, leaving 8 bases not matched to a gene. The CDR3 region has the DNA TGTGCCAGTACCTCCGGGACAGGGGGCGATACCATATATTTT. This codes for CASTSGTGGDTIYF.

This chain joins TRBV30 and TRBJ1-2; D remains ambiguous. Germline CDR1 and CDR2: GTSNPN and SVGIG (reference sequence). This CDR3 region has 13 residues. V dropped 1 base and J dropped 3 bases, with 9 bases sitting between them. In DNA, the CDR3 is TGTGCCTGGAGTGGAAAGGGATACTATGGCTACACCTTC. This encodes CAWSGKGYYGYTF.

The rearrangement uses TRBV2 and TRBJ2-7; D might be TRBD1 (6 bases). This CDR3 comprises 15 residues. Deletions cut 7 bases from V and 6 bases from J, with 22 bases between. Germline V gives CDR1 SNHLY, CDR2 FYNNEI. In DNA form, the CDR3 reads TGTGCCAGCAACCCGGGACACCCGCGGACGAGCGAGCAGTACTTC. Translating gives CASNPGHPRTSEQYF.

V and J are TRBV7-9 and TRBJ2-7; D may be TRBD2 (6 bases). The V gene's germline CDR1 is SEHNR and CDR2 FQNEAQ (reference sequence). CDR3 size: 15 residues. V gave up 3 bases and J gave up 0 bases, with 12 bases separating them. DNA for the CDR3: TGTGCCAGCAGCTTTGGGGGGACCACCTCCTACGAGCAGTACTTC. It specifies CASSFGGTTSYEQYF.

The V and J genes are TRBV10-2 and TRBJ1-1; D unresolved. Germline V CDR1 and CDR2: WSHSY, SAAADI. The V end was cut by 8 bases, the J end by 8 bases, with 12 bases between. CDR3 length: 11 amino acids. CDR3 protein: CASGVTREAFF. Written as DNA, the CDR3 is TGCGCCAGCGGAGTGACACGCGAAGCTTTCTTT.

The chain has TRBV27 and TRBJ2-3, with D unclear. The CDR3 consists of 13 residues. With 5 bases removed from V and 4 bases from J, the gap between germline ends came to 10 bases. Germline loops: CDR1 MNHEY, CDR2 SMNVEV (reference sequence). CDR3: CASSPTSSDTQYF. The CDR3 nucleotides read TGTGCCAGCAGTCCGACATCCTCAGATACGCAGTATTTT.

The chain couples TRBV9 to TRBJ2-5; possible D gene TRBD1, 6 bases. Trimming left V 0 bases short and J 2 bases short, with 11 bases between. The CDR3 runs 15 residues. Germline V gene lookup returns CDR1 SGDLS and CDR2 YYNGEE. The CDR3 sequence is CASSVEWGLQETQYF. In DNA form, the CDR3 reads TGTGCCAGCAGCGTAGAGTGGGGGCTGCAAGAGACCCAGTACTTC.

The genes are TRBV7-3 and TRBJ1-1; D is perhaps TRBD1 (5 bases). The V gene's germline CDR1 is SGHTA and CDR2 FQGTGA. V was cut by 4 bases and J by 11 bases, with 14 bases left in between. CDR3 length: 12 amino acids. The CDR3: CASSSPGLQAFF. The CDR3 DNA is TGTGCCAGCAGCTCTCCGGGACTACAGGCTTTCTTT.

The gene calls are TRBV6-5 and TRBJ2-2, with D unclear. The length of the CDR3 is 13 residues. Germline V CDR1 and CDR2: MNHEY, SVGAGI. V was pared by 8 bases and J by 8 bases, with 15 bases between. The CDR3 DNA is TGTGCCAGCTCTTTATTAAGTATTGGGGAGCTGTTTTTT. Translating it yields CASSLLSIGELFF.

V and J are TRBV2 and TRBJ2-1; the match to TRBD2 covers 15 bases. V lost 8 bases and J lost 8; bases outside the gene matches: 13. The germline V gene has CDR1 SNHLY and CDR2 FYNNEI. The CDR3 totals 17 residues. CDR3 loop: CASFPGLAGGLVHEQFF. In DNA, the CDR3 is TGTGCCAGCTTCCCTGGACTAGCGGGGGGGCTGGTGCATGAGCAGTTCTTC.

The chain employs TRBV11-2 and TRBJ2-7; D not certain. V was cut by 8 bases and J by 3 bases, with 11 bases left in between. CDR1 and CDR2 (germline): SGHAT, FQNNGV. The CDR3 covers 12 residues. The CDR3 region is CASGRSDYEQYF. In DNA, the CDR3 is TGTGCCAGCGGGCGTTCGGACTACGAGCAGTACTTC.

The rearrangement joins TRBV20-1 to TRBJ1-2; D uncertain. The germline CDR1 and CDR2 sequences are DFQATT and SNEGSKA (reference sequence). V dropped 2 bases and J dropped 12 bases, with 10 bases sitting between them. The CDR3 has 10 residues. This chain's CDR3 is CSARTTENTF. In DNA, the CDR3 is TGCAGTGCTAGAACAACAGAGAACACCTTC.

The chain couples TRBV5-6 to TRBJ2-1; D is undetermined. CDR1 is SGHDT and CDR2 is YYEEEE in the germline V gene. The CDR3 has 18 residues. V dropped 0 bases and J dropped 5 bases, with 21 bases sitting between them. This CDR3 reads CASSLGAMTRPRDNEQFF. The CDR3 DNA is TGTGCCAGCAGCTTGGGAGCCATGACGCGGCCACGGGACAATGAGCAGTTCTTC.

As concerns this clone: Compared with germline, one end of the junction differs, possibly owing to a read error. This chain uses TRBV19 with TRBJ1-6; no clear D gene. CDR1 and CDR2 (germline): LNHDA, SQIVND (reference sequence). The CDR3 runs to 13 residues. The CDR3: CASMERFNSPFHF. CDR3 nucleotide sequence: TGTGCCAGTATGGAACGGTTTAATTCACCCTTCCACTTT.

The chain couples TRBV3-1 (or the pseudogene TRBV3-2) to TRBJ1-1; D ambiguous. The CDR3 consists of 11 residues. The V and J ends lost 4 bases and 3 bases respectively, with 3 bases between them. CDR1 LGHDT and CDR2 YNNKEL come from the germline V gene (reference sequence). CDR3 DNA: TGTGCCAGCAGCCGGGACACTGAAGCTTTCTTT. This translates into CASSRDTEAFF.

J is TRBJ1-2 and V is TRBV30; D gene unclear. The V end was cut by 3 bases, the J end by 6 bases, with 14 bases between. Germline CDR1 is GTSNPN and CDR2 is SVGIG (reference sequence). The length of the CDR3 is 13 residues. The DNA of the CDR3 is TGTGCCTGGAGGGGCGGGCGCCGGGATGGCTACACCTTC. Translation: CAWRGGRRDGYTF.

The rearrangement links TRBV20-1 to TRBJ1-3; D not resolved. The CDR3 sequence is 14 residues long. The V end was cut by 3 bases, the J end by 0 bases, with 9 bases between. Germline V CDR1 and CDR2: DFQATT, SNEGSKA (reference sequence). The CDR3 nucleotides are TGCAGTGCTAGTGGTTTCGGCTCTGGAAACACCATATATTTT. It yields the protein CSASGFGSGNTIYF.

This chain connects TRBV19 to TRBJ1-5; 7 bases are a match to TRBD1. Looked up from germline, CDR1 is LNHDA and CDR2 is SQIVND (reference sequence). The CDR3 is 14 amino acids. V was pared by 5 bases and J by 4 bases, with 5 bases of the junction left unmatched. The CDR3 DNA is TGTGCCAGTAGTGCGGGACAGCTGAATCAGCCCCAGCATTTT. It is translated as CASSAGQLNQPQHF.

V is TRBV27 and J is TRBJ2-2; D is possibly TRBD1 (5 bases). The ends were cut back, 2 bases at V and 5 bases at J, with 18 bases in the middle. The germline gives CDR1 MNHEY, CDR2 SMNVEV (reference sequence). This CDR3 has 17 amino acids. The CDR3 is CASSLEFRQTYTGELFF. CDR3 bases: TGTGCCAGCAGTTTAGAGTTTAGACAGACTTATACCGGGGAGCTGTTTTTT.

The CDR3 loop is CASRDSGANVLTF. In nucleotides, the CDR3 is TGTGCCAGTAGAGACTCTGGGGCCAACGTCCTGACTTTC. The chain recombines TRBV19 with TRBJ2-6; D is unclear. V lost 6 bases to trimming and J lost 0 bases, with 3 bases between them. The CDR3 covers 13 residues. Germline-derived CDR1 and CDR2 are LNHDA and SQIVND (reference sequence).

CDR3 in amino acids: CASSPRDRVRGYTF. CDR3 coding DNA: TGTGCCAGCTCACCGAGGGACAGGGTACGTGGCTACACCTTC. V gene TRBV18 combines with J gene TRBJ1-2; 9 nucleotides match TRBD1. Germline V CDR1 and CDR2: KGHSH, LQKENI. The CDR3 totals 14 residues. The J segment lost 7 bases and the V segment lost 3 bases, leaving 6 bases of the junction unmatched.

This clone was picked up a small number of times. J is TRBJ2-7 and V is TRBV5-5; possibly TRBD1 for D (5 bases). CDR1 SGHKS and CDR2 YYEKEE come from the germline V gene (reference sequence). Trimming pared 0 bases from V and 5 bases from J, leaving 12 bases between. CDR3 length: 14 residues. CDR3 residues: CASSLARASNEQYF. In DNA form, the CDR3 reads TGTGCCAGCAGCTTGGCCAGGGCGTCCAACGAGCAGTACTTC. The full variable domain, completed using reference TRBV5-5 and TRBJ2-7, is DAGVTQSPTHLIKTRGQQVTLRCSPISGHKSVSWYQQVLGQGPQFIFQYYEKEERGRGNFPDRFSARQFPNYSSELNVNALLLGDSALYLCASSLARASNEQYFGPGTRLTVT.